This T cell receptor beta chain was obtained from a study of OX40 agonist ivuxolimab in advanced cancers. Across the whole study: Earlier anti-PD-1, anti-PD-L1 or anti-CTLA-4 therapy was permitted; roughly 37% had received some. Two patients with cutaneous melanoma and one with hepatocellular carcinoma, three in total, showed partial responses.

Repertoires were generated with immunoSEQ multiplex PCR, while TCRdb's copy carries only in-frame clones and drops some. The sample consists of 65,000 to 90,000 clones, under 95% of them appearing once. Sampling times: baseline, cycle 4 day 1, cycle 7 day 1. CDR3 length: 13 amino acids. V dropped 7 bases and J dropped 8; count of bases not matched to a gene: 5. CDR1 and CDR2 from the germline V gene are MNHNS and SASEGT. The material sequenced was CD4+ or CD8+ T cells sorted from blood, taken in a trial of the OX40 agonist ivuxolimab. V and J are TRBV6-1 and TRBJ2-1, with 10 bases identical to TRBD1. The sequence derives from an adult with an advanced solid tumor such as melanoma, head and neck, liver or kidney cancer. The CDR3 loop reads CASMGQGSDEQFF. The CDR3 DNA follows: TGTGCCAGCATGGGACAGGGGAGCGATGAGCAGTTCTTC.